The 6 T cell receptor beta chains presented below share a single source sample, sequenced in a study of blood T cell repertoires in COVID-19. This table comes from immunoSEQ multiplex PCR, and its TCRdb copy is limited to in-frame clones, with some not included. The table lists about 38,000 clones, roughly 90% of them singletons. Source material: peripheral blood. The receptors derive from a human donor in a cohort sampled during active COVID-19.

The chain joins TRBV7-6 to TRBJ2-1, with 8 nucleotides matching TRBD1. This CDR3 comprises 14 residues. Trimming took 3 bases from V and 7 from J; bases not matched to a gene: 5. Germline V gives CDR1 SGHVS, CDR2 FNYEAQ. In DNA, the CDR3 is TGTGCCAGCAGCTTGATCAGGGGGCCAAATGAGCAGTTCTTC. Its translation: CASSLIRGPNEQFF.

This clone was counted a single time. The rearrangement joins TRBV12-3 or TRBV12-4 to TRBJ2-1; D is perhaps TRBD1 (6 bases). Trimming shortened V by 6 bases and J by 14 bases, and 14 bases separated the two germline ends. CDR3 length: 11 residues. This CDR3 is CASSPQGLKFF. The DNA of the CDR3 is TGTGCCAGCAGCCCACAGGGTTTGAAGTTCTTC.

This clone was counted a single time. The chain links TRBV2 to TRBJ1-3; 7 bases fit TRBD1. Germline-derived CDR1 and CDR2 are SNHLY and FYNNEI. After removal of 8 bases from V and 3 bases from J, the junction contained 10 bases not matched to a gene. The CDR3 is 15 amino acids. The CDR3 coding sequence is TGTGCCAGCCGCCTACAGGGGCGTTTTGGAAACACCATATATTTT. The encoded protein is CASRLQGRFGNTIYF. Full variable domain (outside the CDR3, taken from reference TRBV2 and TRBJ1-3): EPEVTQTPSHQVTQMGQEVILRCVPISNHLYFYWYRQILGQKVEFLVSFYNNEISEKSEIFDDQFSVERPDGSNFTLKIRSTKLEDSAMYFCASRLQGRFGNTIYFGEGSWLTVV.

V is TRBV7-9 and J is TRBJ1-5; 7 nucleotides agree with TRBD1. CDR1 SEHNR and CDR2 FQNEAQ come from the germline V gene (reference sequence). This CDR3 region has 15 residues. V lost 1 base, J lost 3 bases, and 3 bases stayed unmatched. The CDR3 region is CASSLGQGVNQPQHF. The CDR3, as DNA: TGTGCCAGCAGCTTAGGGCAGGGGGTCAATCAGCCCCAGCATTTT.

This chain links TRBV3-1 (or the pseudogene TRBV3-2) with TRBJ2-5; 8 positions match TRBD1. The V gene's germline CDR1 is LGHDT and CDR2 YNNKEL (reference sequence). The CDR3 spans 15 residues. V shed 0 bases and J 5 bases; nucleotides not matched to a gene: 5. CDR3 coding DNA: TGTGCCAGCAGCCAAGATCCAGGGGGCGAGGAGACCCAGTACTTC. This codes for CASSQDPGGEETQYF.

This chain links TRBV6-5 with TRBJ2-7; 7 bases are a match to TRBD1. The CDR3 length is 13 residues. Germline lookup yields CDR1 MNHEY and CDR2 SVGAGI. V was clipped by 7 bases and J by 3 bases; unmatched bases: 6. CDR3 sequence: CASKWDSLYEQYF. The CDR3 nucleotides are TGTGCCAGCAAATGGGACAGCCTCTACGAGCAGTACTTC.